This T cell receptor (beta chain) was recovered during a study of shared T cell receptors in the human thymus (dated by TCRdb to 2020 to 2023). Regarding the complete study: The study examined how self-reactive, shared T-cell receptor alpha chains are generated in the human thymus.

Taken from cysteine to phenylalanine, the CDR3 has 15 residues. Only the CDR3 part of the read is kept: 45 bases, read in frame from the first base. CDR1 and CDR2 are read off the germline V gene (reference sequence) as SEHNR and FQNEAQ. V is shortened by 2 bases, J by 2 bases, and the region joining them spans 12 bases. Libraries came from the immunoSEQ multiplex PCR assay. As stored in TCRdb, this immuneACCESS dataset retains in-frame rearrangements with V and J assigned. A fraction of the clones does not appear; measured against another copy, unresolved V genes explain less than half of the discrepancy, and the remainder lacks a known reason. Here the sample has tens of thousands of clones; around 96% occur a single time. About 0.03% of the sample goes to the ten largest clones. The count of this clone is one. Its target antigen remains unknown. Base qualities were left out, and no much larger clone turns up one base away.

Source material: thymocytes. Recombination linked TRBV7-9 to TRBJ1-1; TRBD1 is perhaps the D gene, given 5 matching bases. This receptor was obtained from a human donor. The DNA is TGTGCCAGCAGCTTAAGGGGTCCTGTCAACACTGAAGCTTTCTTT. Its translation is CASSLRGPVNTEAFF.